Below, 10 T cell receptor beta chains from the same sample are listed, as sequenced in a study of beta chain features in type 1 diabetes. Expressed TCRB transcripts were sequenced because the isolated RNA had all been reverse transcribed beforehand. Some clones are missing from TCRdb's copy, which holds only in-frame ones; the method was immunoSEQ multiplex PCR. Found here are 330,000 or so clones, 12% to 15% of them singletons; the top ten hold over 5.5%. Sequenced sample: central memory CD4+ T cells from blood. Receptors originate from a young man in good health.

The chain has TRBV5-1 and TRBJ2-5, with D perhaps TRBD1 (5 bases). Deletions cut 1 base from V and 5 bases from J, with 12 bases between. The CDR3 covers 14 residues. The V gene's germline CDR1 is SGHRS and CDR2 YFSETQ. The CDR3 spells CASSLTGAGETQYF. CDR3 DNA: TGCGCCAGCAGCTTGACAGGCGCTGGGGAGACCCAGTACTTC.

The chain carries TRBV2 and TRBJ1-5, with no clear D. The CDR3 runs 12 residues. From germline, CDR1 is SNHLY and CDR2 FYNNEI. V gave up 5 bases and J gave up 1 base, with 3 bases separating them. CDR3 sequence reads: CASSQSNQPQHF. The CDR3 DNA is TGTGCCAGCAGTCAAAGCAATCAGCCCCAGCATTTT.

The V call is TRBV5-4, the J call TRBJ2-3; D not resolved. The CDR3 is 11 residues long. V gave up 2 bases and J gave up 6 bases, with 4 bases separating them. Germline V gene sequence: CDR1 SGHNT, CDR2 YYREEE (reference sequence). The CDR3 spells CASSFVDTQYF. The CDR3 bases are TGTGCCAGCAGCTTTGTGGATACGCAGTATTTT.

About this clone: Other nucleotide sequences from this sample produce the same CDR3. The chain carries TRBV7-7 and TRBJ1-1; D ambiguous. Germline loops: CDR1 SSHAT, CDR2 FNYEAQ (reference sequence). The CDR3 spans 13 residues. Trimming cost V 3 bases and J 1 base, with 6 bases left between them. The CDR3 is CASSLSQNTEAFF. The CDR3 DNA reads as TGTGCCAGCAGCTTGAGCCAGAACACTGAAGCTTTCTTT.

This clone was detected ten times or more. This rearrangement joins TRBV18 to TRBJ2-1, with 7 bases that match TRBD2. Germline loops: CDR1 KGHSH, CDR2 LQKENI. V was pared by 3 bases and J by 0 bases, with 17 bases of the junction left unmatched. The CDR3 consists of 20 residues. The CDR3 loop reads CASSPMASGPNRGSYNEQFF. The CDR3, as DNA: TGTGCCAGCTCACCGATGGCTAGCGGTCCAAATAGGGGCTCCTACAATGAGCAGTTCTTC.

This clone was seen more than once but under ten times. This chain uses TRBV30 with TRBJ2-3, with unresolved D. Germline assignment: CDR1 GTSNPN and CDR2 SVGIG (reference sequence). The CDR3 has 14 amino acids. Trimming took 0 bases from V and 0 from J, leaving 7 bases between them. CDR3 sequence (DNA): TGTGCCTGGAGTGTCAAAGGGAGCACAGATACGCAGTATTTT. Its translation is CAWSVKGSTDTQYF.

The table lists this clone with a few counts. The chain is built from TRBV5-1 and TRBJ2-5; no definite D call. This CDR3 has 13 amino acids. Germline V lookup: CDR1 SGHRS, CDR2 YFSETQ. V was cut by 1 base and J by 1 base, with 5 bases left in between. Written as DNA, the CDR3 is TGCGCCAGCAGCTTGCACAGCCAAGAGACCCAGTACTTC. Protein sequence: CASSLHSQETQYF.

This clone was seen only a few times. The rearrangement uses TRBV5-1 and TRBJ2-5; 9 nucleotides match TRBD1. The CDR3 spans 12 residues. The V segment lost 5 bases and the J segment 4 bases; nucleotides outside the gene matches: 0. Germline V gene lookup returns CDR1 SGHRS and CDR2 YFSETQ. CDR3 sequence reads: CASRTGGETQYF. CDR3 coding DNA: TGCGCCAGCAGGACAGGGGGAGAGACCCAGTACTTC. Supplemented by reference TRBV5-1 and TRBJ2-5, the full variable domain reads KAGVTQTPRYLIKTRGQQVTLSCSPISGHRSVSWYQQTPGQGLQFLFEYFSETQRNKGNFPGRFSGRQFSNSRSEMNVSTLELGDSALYLCASRTGGETQYFGPGTRLLVL.

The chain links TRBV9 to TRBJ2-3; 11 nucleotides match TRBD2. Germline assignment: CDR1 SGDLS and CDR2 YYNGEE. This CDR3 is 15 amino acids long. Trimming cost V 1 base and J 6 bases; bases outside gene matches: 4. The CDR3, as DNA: TGTGCCAGCAGCGTATTGGTAGCGGGAGGGGATACGCAGTATTTT. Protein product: CASSVLVAGGDTQYF.

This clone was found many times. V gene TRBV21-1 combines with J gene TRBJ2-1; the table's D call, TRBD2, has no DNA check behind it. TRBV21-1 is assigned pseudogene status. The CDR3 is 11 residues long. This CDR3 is CASSNVNEQFF. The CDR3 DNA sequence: TGTGCCAGCAGCAACGTCAATGAGCAGTTCTTC.